This TCR beta chain was documented in a study of blood T cell repertoires in COVID-19. Study context: Both acute and convalescent COVID-19 samples were obtained from the United States, Italy and Spain. Sources were T cells, B-cell-depleted T cells, or PBMCs; the material itself was cDNA or gDNA.

The CDR3 runs to 15 residues. The V segment lost 0 bases and the J segment 3 bases; nucleotides outside the gene matches: 5. Germline assignment: CDR1 SGDLS and CDR2 YYNGEE. Under the authors' procedure: Reference gene primer amplification gave nucleated cell count estimates. Only in-frame clones appear in the TCRdb table, and some are missing; sequencing was by immunoSEQ multiplex PCR. V and J calls and clone size are as listed in that table; D and trimming were resolved from the DNA. The data contain roughly 100,000 clones, 82% of them singletons. The chain carries TRBV9 and TRBJ1-2, with 7 bases that match TRBD1. This TCR derives from a man aged 60 to 75 with acute or convalescent COVID-19. Sequencing was performed on peripheral blood. The CDR3 reads CASSVEEGQHYGYTF. The CDR3 DNA follows: TGTGCCAGCAGCGTAGAAGAGGGACAGCACTATGGCTACACCTTC.